The clone carrying this TCR beta chain was picked up many times. What it binds is not known. Germline V lookup: CDR1 SGHRS, CDR2 YFSETQ. V lost 4 bases and J lost 3; bases outside the gene matches: 4. CDR3 length: 13 amino acids. The data stem from a study of CD8+CD57+ T cells in acquired aplastic anemia. Study details: Sorting CD4+ and CD8+ cells gave DNA averaging about 3.1 ug. An average of roughly 10 million reads for CD4+ cells was obtained from healthy donors.

The TCR beta profiling, which covered VDJ combination and CDR3 sequence, was carried out using genomic DNA as the template. Each CDR3 protein is one row after TCRdb ran MiXCR on the reads. The sample lists hundreds of thousands of distinct CDR3 sequences, around 68% occurring once. Notes on the study in general: Sharing between patients and controls was observed for about 27 CD8+ CDR3 sequences. Patients versus controls showed no significant CD8+ Simpson's diversity difference.

The TCR was taken from a human donor in good health, serving as a control. The chain joins TRBV5-1 to TRBJ2-7, with 7 bases matching TRBD2. The specimen sequenced was sorted CD4+, CD8+, or CD8+CD57+ T cells (not recorded which) from PBMCs. CDR3 coding DNA: TGCGCCAGCAGCGGCGGGGGAGGCTACGAGCAGTACTTC. Amino acids: CASSGGGGYEQYF.